These 5 T cell receptor beta chains came from one sample sequenced in a study of T-cell reconstitution after alpha-beta-depleted transplantation in children. Using unique molecular identifiers, the investigators prepared the TCRbeta library. MiXCR was run by TCRdb on the PCR reads, yielding one entry per CDR3 protein. This sample has hundreds of thousands of distinct CDR3 sequences, with approximately 15% found just once. Sequenced here: PBMCs, mostly from graft donor cells, sampled 360 days after TCRalphabeta/CD19-depleted stem cell transplant. The receptors shown here come from a male patient between 2 and 15 years old who had a stem cell transplant for acute lymphoblastic leukemia, so the T cells may come from the graft donor.

This clonotype appeared a few times. This chain uses TRBV3-1 with TRBJ2-2, with D maybe TRBD2 (6 bases). Germline V gene lookup returns CDR1 LGHDT and CDR2 YNNKEL (reference sequence). The CDR3 extends over 16 amino acids. The V end was cut by 0 bases, the J end by 3 bases, with 11 bases between. The CDR3 here is CASSQDAGSHTGELFF. In DNA, the CDR3 is TGTGCCAGCAGCCAAGATGCGGGATCCCACACCGGGGAGCTGTTTTTT.

This clonotype was recorded a few times. As DNA, the CDR3 is TGCAGTGCTAGAGATCTTCCGCATCCTGAAGCTTTCTTT. Protein product: CSARDLPHPEAFF. J is TRBJ1-1 and V is TRBV20-1; D gene uncertain. This CDR3 region has 13 residues. V was pared by 0 bases and J by 6 bases, with 11 bases between. Germline-derived CDR1 and CDR2 are DFQATT and SNEGSKA (reference sequence).

The V call is TRBV29-1, the J call TRBJ1-1; maybe TRBD1 (5 bases). CDR1 and CDR2 (germline): SQVTM, ANQGSEA. The germline V and J ends were trimmed by 0 bases and 3 bases, with 20 bases remaining between them. CDR3 length equals 17 residues. In DNA form, the CDR3 reads TGCAGCGTTGAAGATCCCCTTAGGGAGGGAGGGGACACTGAAGCTTTCTTT. This sequence encodes CSVEDPLREGGDTEAFF.

The gene calls are TRBV15 and TRBJ1-5; D possibly corresponds to TRBD1 (5 bases). The CDR3 covers 16 residues. V was pared by 3 bases and J by 6 bases, with 18 bases between. CDR1 LNHNV and CDR2 YYDKDF come from the germline V gene (reference sequence). The DNA for the CDR3 is TGTGCCACCAGCAGTTCTACCGGCCTCGGGGGTCAGCCCCAGCATTTT. It specifies CATSSSTGLGGQPQHF.

This clonotype was observed a handful of times. The V gene is TRBV20-1, the J gene TRBJ2-3, with D unresolved. The CDR3 runs 10 residues. V lost 2 bases to trimming and J lost 3 bases, with 0 bases between them. Germline V gene lookup returns CDR1 DFQATT and CDR2 SNEGSKA (reference sequence). The CDR3 coding sequence is TGCAGTGCTAGAACAGATACGCAGTATTTT. Translating gives CSARTDTQYF.